This T cell receptor (beta chain) was identified during a study of response to subunit inactivated influenza vaccine. Study-wide results and caveats: Authors suggested seasonal influenza vaccinations each recruit few new T cells.

The V end was cut by 2 bases, the J end by 2 bases, with 9 bases between. Germline V gene lookup returns CDR1 MGHDK and CDR2 SYGVNS. The CDR3 is 14 residues long. Using its own MiXCR run on the RT-PCR reads, TCRdb lists one record per CDR3 protein. The repertoire includes about 530,000 distinct CDR3 sequences, roughly 13% of them detected once, and 13% sits in the top ten. A word on this clonotype: The antigen remains undetermined.

This chain joins TRBV25-1 and TRBJ2-5; D gene unclear. The sequencing here drew on PBMCs from blood, taken around seven weeks after vaccination. This clonotype originated in a man aged 45-60 years who received an inactivated influenza vaccine. Here the CDR3 DNA reads TGTGCCAGCAGTGAACCCAACCAACAAGAGACCCAGTACTTC. This gives the protein CASSEPNQQETQYF.